These 24 T cell receptor beta chains were all obtained from the same sample, sequenced in a study of cytomegalovirus exposure and HLA in healthy donors. Assay: immunoSEQ multiplex PCR; the TCRdb copy retains only in-frame clones and omits some. Of 95,000 to 120,000 clones in the sample, around 85% were seen once. Material: PBMCs. The receptor set was obtained from a woman under 30 in good health and CMV-seronegative.

CDR3 nucleotides: TGTGCCAGCAGCCCCACGACAGGGGGCGGTGGCTACACCTTC. Its translation is CASSPTTGGGGYTF. The V gene is TRBV9, the J gene TRBJ1-2, with 10 bases fitting TRBD1. The CDR3 covers 14 residues. Germline loops: CDR1 SGDLS, CDR2 YYNGEE. Trimming at V came to 4 bases and at J to 7 bases, leaving 7 bases not matched to a gene.

V usage is TRBV2 and J usage is TRBJ2-7; 7 bases map to TRBD1. The CDR3 runs to 15 residues. J was trimmed by 3 bases and V by 4 bases; bases with no gene match: 9. Looked up from germline, CDR1 is SNHLY and CDR2 is FYNNEI. The CDR3, as DNA: TGTGCCAGCAGTGCTCCAGGGGGAAAGCGCTACGAGCAGTACTTC. Translated, it gives CASSAPGGKRYEQYF. The full variable domain, its missing parts supplied by reference TRBV2 and TRBJ2-7, is EPEVTQTPSHQVTQMGQEVILRCVPISNHLYFYWYRQILGQKVEFLVSFYNNEISEKSEIFDDQFSVERPDGSNFTLKIRSTKLEDSAMYFCASSAPGGKRYEQYFGPGTRLTVT.

This clone was recorded only once. V usage is TRBV28 and J usage is TRBJ2-1; D unresolved. Germline V gene data show CDR1 as MDHEN and CDR2 as SYDVKM. This CDR3 is built from 11 residues. The V end lost 6 bases, the J end lost 10 bases, and 10 bases lay between the germline ends. The CDR3 region has the DNA TGTGCCAGCAGCAACAGCCGGGAGCAGTTCTTC. It is translated as CASSNSREQFF. Variable domain in full (rest from reference TRBV28 and TRBJ2-1): DVKVTQSSRYLVKRTGEKVFLECVQDMDHENMFWYRQDPGLGLRLIYFSYDVKMKEKGDIPEGYSVSREKKERFSLILESASTNQTSMYLCASSNSREQFFGPGTRLTVL.

The V gene is TRBV7-2, the J gene TRBJ1-6; the D is unclear. The CDR3 runs to 15 residues. CDR1 SGHTA and CDR2 FQGNSA come from the germline V gene. V was cut by 1 base and J by 0 bases, with 4 bases left in between. The CDR3 DNA reads TGTGCCAGCAGCTTAGATAACTCCTATAATTCACCCCTCCACTTT. It specifies CASSLDNSYNSPLHF.

The CDR3 sequence: CASSQEGANNQPQHF. The CDR3 region has the DNA TGCGCCAGCAGCCAAGAAGGAGCAAACAATCAGCCCCAGCATTTT. The V gene is TRBV4-1, the J gene TRBJ1-5; D is undetermined. Trimming removed 0 bases from V and 3 bases from J, with 9 bases in between. The germline gives CDR1 MGHRA, CDR2 YSYEKL. The CDR3 loop spans 15 amino acids.

This CDR3 reads CASSIGLGQPRANTGELFF. The CDR3 DNA sequence: TGTGCCAGTAGTATAGGCCTAGGACAGCCAAGGGCGAACACCGGGGAGCTGTTTTTT. The V gene is TRBV19, the J gene TRBJ2-2; the D gene is possibly TRBD1 (6 bases). The germline gives CDR1 LNHDA, CDR2 SQIVND (reference sequence). Trimming stripped 1 base from V and 0 bases from J, with 18 bases between. This CDR3 has 19 residues.

The chain joins TRBV6-5 to TRBJ1-2; 8 bases fit TRBD1. This CDR3 spans 11 amino acids. Germline V gene sequence: CDR1 MNHEY, CDR2 SVGAGI. The V gene end was trimmed by 7 bases and the J gene end by 8 bases; junction bases not matched to a gene: 3. The CDR3 loop is CASTDRGGYTF. The CDR3 bases are TGTGCCAGCACCGACAGGGGAGGCTACACCTTC.

The chain joins TRBV5-1 to TRBJ2-6; a possible D gene is TRBD1 (5 bases). The CDR3 runs 16 residues. Germline V gene lookup returns CDR1 SGHRS and CDR2 YFSETQ. V lost 0 bases and J 0 bases, leaving 7 bases between the germline ends. As DNA, the CDR3 is TGCGCCAGCAGCTTGGGACAGACCTCTGGGGCCAACGTCCTGACTTTC. It encodes CASSLGQTSGANVLTF.

Only one count was recorded for this clone. V gene TRBV5-6 combines with J gene TRBJ2-1; 10 bases are shared with TRBD1. J was trimmed by 4 bases and V by 4 bases; bases with no gene match: 5. Germline assignment: CDR1 SGHDT and CDR2 YYEEEE. This CDR3 is built from 15 residues. The CDR3 DNA sequence: TGTGCCAGCAGCACACCGGGACAGGGGTACAATGAGCAGTTCTTC. It yields the protein CASSTPGQGYNEQFF.

The chain employs TRBV2 and TRBJ2-7; TRBD1 agrees at 7 bases. Losses at the gene ends were 4 bases for V and 8 bases for J; bases not matched to a gene: 5. Germline CDR1 is SNHLY and CDR2 is FYNNEI. The CDR3 runs 12 residues. CDR3 protein: CASSGDSDKQYF. In DNA, the CDR3 is TGTGCCAGCAGTGGGGACAGCGATAAGCAGTACTTC.

This clone appeared a single time. J is TRBJ1-1 and V is TRBV28; D possibly corresponds to TRBD1 (5 bases). This CDR3 comprises 14 residues. Germline lookup yields CDR1 MDHEN and CDR2 SYDVKM. The ends were cut back, 1 base at V and 11 bases at J, with 17 bases in the middle. CDR3 nucleotide sequence: TGTGCCAGCAGTTTATCGCCCGGGGGAATGGAGGCTTTCTTT. It translates to CASSLSPGGMEAFF.

This chain connects TRBV6-1 to TRBJ1-5; no firm D call. The CDR3 contains 13 residues. Germline CDR1 is MNHNS and CDR2 is SASEGT. Trimming stripped 7 bases from V and 5 bases from J, with 12 bases between. In nucleotides, the CDR3 is TGTGCCAGCAAAGAGGTAGGCGATCAGCCCCAGCATTTT. Encoded protein: CASKEVGDQPQHF.

In this sample, this clone turned up once. The chain recombines TRBV7-3 with TRBJ2-7; 10 bases are shared with TRBD1. V gave up 0 bases and J gave up 5 bases; unmatched junction bases: 1. Germline CDR1 reads SGHTA; CDR2 reads FQGTGA. This CDR3 is 14 amino acids long. As DNA, the CDR3 is TGTGCCAGCAGCTTAACCGGGACAGGGGACGAGCAGTACTTC. This gives the protein CASSLTGTGDEQYF.

The chain has TRBV25-1 and TRBJ2-5; possible D gene TRBD1, 6 bases. Germline loops: CDR1 MGHDK, CDR2 SYGVNS. V dropped 4 bases and J dropped 1 base, with 13 bases sitting between them. The CDR3 sequence is 15 residues long. The CDR3 DNA reads as TGTGCCAGCAGTGCAGGAGGACAGTCCCAAGAGACCCAGTACTTC. This gives the protein CASSAGGQSQETQYF.

The genes are TRBV9 and TRBJ1-6, with TRBD1 as a possible D gene (6 bases). Trimming took 3 bases from V and 9 from J, leaving 19 bases between them. This CDR3 has 16 residues. Germline V gene lookup returns CDR1 SGDLS and CDR2 YYNGEE. CDR3 sequence: CASSEYTPTGGSPLHF. The CDR3 bases are TGTGCCAGCAGCGAATACACCCCGACAGGCGGTTCACCCCTCCACTTT.

This clone showed up just a few times. The rearrangement links TRBV28 to TRBJ2-7, with D possibly matching TRBD2 (5 bases). In germline, CDR1 is MDHEN, CDR2 SYDVKM. CDR3 length equals 16 residues. V was cut by 6 bases and J by 2 bases, with 20 bases left in between. This chain's CDR3 is CASSHPTTIRPYEQYF. DNA for the CDR3: TGTGCCAGCAGCCACCCCACGACTATACGACCCTACGAGCAGTACTTC.

This chain links TRBV25-1 with TRBJ2-1; D might be TRBD1 (6 bases). V lost 1 base, J lost 2 bases, and 12 bases lay in between. Germline assignment: CDR1 MGHDK and CDR2 SYGVNS. The CDR3 sequence is 16 residues long. Written as DNA, the CDR3 is TGTGCCAGCAGTGAATCCTCCCAGGGGACCTACAATGAGCAGTTCTTC. Its translation: CASSESSQGTYNEQFF.

The chain links TRBV7-9 to TRBJ1-1; D is ambiguous. The germline V and J ends were trimmed by 5 bases and 6 bases, with 10 bases remaining between them. CDR1 SEHNR and CDR2 FQNEAQ come from the germline V gene (reference sequence). This CDR3 spans 12 amino acids. The chain's CDR3 is CASSERVAEAFF. For the CDR3, the DNA is TGTGCCAGCAGCGAGCGGGTAGCTGAAGCTTTCTTT.

The chain is built from TRBV21-1 and TRBJ1-2; the D segment call TRBD1 is taken from the table without a DNA check. TRBV21-1 is recorded as a pseudogene. The length of the CDR3 is 15 residues. CDR3 DNA sequence: TGTGCCAGCAGCAAAGGGAAGGGCAGGGGATATGGCTACACCTTC. Encoded protein: CASSKGKGRGYGYTF.

The chain is built from TRBV28 and TRBJ2-3; D may be TRBD2 (7 bases). CDR1 MDHEN and CDR2 SYDVKM come from the germline V gene. The length of the CDR3 is 19 residues. V lost 2 bases and J lost 9, with 30 bases in between. The CDR3: CASSLGRPSGGGLLGTQYF. CDR3 bases: TGTGCCAGCAGTTTAGGCCGCCCCTCGGGCGGGGGCCTTCTGGGGACGCAGTATTTT.

The chain uses TRBV28 and TRBJ2-6, with D uncertain. In germline, CDR1 is MDHEN, CDR2 SYDVKM. With 10 bases removed from V and 2 bases from J, the gap between germline ends came to 12 bases. This CDR3 has 14 residues. In nucleotides, the CDR3 is TGTGCCACCTCAGTCGAAACTGGGGCCAACGTCCTGACTTTC. This gives the protein CATSVETGANVLTF.

The CDR3 nucleotides are TGTGCCACCAGCAGAGAGGCCCCCGGACAGGGGTTTAATGGCTACACCTTC. It translates to CATSREAPGQGFNGYTF. The chain has TRBV15 and TRBJ1-2, with 9 bases fitting TRBD1. The germline gives CDR1 LNHNV, CDR2 YYDKDF (reference sequence). Trimming removed 0 bases from V and 6 bases from J; junction bases left unmatched: 11. The CDR3 is made up of 17 amino acids.

This chain connects TRBV7-8 to TRBJ1-2, with a weak D call TRBD1 (5 bases). The germline V gene has CDR1 SGHVS and CDR2 FQNEAQ. The CDR3 consists of 12 residues. The V gene lost 2 bases and the J gene lost 7 bases, with 8 bases spanning the gap. This CDR3 is CASSLTGGGYTF. CDR3 in DNA: TGTGCCAGCAGCTTAACGGGGGGTGGCTACACCTTC.

The chain combines TRBV5-4 with TRBJ2-2, with 7 bases aligning to TRBD1. There are 16 residues in the CDR3. Germline V gives CDR1 SGHNT, CDR2 YYREEE (reference sequence). With V trimmed by 6 bases and J by 1 base, 9 bases remained unmatched. DNA of the CDR3: TGTGCCAGCAACACCCGAGGGGGCCTGAACACCGGGGAGCTGTTTTTT. Protein product: CASNTRGGLNTGELFF.